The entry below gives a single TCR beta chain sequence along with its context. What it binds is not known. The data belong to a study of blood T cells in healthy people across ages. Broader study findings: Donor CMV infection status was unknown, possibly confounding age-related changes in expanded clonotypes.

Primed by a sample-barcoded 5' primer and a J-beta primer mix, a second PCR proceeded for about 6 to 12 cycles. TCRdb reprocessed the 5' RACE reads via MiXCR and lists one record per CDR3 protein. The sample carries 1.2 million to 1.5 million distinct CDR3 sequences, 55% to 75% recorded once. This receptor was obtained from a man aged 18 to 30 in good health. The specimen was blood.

The CDR3 DNA follows: TGCACCAGCAGCCAAGAAATAGGGACTAGCGGGGGTGTTGAGCAGTTCTTC. Encoded protein: CTSSQEIGTSGGVEQFF. This rearrangement joins TRBV1 to TRBJ2-1; the table's D call, TRBD2, has no DNA check behind it. TRBV1 is deemed a pseudogene. The CDR3 contains 17 residues.